These T cell receptor beta chains were read from a single sample in a study of blood T cell repertoires in COVID-19. Generated by immunoSEQ multiplex PCR, the TCRdb table keeps only in-frame clones and is missing some. Here the sample spans 84,000 or so clones, around 88% being singletons. Source material: peripheral blood. The receptors shown here come from a man aged 80 or over with active or convalescent COVID-19. The CDR3 runs from the conserved cysteine through the conserved F or W.

j_gene	len	v_gene	CDR3aa
TRBJ2-6	15	TRBV9	CASSVGVSGANVLTF
TRBJ1-1	14	TRBV18	CASSPARANTEAFF
TRBJ1-1	12	TRBV2	CASIGVRTEAFF
TRBJ1-2	14	TRBV7-2	CASSSRDRLRGYTF
TRBJ1-5	16	TRBV19	CASSSQPQSGNQPQHF
TRBJ1-3	15	TRBV7-9	CASSARDSPGNTIYF
TRBJ2-2	14	TRBV29-1	CSVRRGQNTGELFF
TRBJ2-5	11	TRBV5-4	CAIQAGETQYF
TRBJ2-3	17	TRBV2	CASIGSGRFASTDTQYF
TRBJ2-7	16	TRBV5-8	CASSSSLTDSSFEQYF
TRBJ1-5	14	TRBV2	CASSEGASNQPQHF
TRBJ2-3	17	TRBV5-1	CASSPGTSGSPTDTQYF
TRBJ1-4	15	TRBV27	CASSRGFSTNEKLFF
TRBJ2-7	15	TRBV2	CASSNRDRGSYEQYF
TRBJ2-2	12	TRBV7-9	CASSLAGVELFF
TRBJ1-4	15	TRBV5-1	CASSGGTATNEKLFF
TRBJ2-1	16	TRBV7-8	CASRRTSGTSYNEQFF
TRBJ1-3	15	TRBV3-1/TRBV3-2	CASSPRAREGNTIYF
TRBJ1-1	15	TRBV7-9	CASSSVTGLGTEAFF
TRBJ2-5	14	TRBV5-1	CASSLGRGQETQYF
TRBJ2-3	16	TRBV18	CASSPRTGDYTDTQYF
TRBJ1-1	14	TRBV27	CASSLFGGNTEAFF
TRBJ2-5	13	TRBV13	CASSLDRVVTQYF
TRBJ1-5	14	TRBV19	CASSIDYSNQPQHF
TRBJ2-1	12	TRBV6-2/TRBV6-3	CASSYWANEQFF